This entry lists 3 T cell receptor beta chains sequenced from one sample in a study of cytomegalovirus exposure and HLA in healthy donors. PCR involved 60 Vbeta and 13 Jbeta primers. Method: immunoSEQ multiplex PCR; TCRdb's copy keeps in-frame clones and lacks some. The table records fewer than 250,000 clones, 75% to 90% of them present only once. Material for sequencing was PBMCs. The origin of the receptors is a boy under 10 years old in good health and CMV-seronegative.

The chain combines TRBV23-1 with TRBJ1-5, with TRBD1 matching over 7 bases. TRBV23-1 is reported as an ORF; its role is uncertain. This CDR3 contains 15 residues. Trimming took 3 bases from V and 7 from J; bases not matched to a gene: 9. CDR3 nucleotide sequence: TGCGCCAGCAGTCATTTAGGACAGGAGGAGCAGCCCCAGCATTTT. The encoded protein is CASSHLGQEEQPQHF.

This chain joins TRBV19 and TRBJ2-3; 12 positions match TRBD2. CDR1 is LNHDA, CDR2 SQIVND, per germline (reference sequence). After removal of 3 bases from V and 2 bases from J, the junction contained 12 bases not matched to a gene. The CDR3 length is 19 residues. The CDR3 DNA follows: TGTGCCAGTAGTATCGCAACTAGCGGGGGGATTCTTTCCACAGATACGCAGTATTTT. It translates to CASSIATSGGILSTDTQYF.

This clone was detected once. J is TRBJ1-4 and V is TRBV5-1; D gene unclear. The CDR3 contains 16 residues. Germline V gene lookup returns CDR1 SGHRS and CDR2 YFSETQ. Trimming shortened V by 0 bases and J by 0 bases, and 9 bases separated the two germline ends. The CDR3 region is CASSLAGISTNEKLFF. CDR3 in DNA: TGCGCCAGCAGCTTGGCCGGGATCTCAACTAATGAAAAACTGTTTTTT.